A single sample is the source of the 10 T cell receptor beta chains below, sequenced in a study of cytomegalovirus exposure and HLA in healthy donors. Libraries were prepared by immunoSEQ multiplex PCR; TCRdb keeps only in-frame clonotypes and omits some of them. Seen here are about 150,000 clones, approximately 93% observed once, and the top ten hold approximately 0.7%. The sample consisted of PBMCs. These receptors were collected from a man between 18 and 35 years old in good health and CMV-seronegative.

The gene calls are TRBV5-1 and TRBJ1-3, with 11 bases matching TRBD1. V shed 4 bases, J shed 0 bases, and the junction held 6 bases outside the gene matches. From germline, CDR1 is SGHRS and CDR2 YFSETQ. CDR3 size: 17 residues. This CDR3 is CASSPRDRGSSGNTIYF. The CDR3 DNA reads TGCGCCAGCAGCCCGAGGGACAGGGGGTCCTCTGGAAACACCATATATTTT.

V usage is TRBV5-6 and J usage is TRBJ1-5, with a tentative D call TRBD1 (6 bases). This CDR3 comprises 14 residues. The V gene's germline CDR1 is SGHDT and CDR2 YYEEEE. With 4 bases removed from V and 4 bases from J, the gap between germline ends came to 12 bases. The CDR3 region has the DNA TGTGCCAGCAGCGTACAGGACAGTAATCAGCCCCAGCATTTT. Protein product: CASSVQDSNQPQHF.

V and J are TRBV27 and TRBJ1-2; a weak D match, TRBD1 (5 bases). Germline V lookup: CDR1 MNHEY, CDR2 SMNVEV (reference sequence). The CDR3 spans 14 residues. V lost 5 bases and J lost 3, with 13 bases in between. DNA for the CDR3: TGTGCCAGCAGTCGAAGACAGTACGACTATGGCTACACCTTC. Amino acid sequence: CASSRRQYDYGYTF.

The CDR3 DNA follows: TGTGCCAGCAGCCAACCGGGACTAGCGGGACGTAATGAGCAGTTCTTC. Protein product: CASSQPGLAGRNEQFF. This chain joins TRBV11-3 and TRBJ2-1; 13 nucleotides align to TRBD2. This CDR3 contains 16 residues. The germline V gene encodes CDR1 SGHNT and CDR2 YENEEA. V dropped 5 bases and J dropped 7; count of bases not matched to a gene: 8.

In this sample, this clone turned up once. This sequence joins TRBV28 and TRBJ1-1, with TRBD1 matching 10 bases. The CDR3 length is 14 residues. The V gene's germline CDR1 is MDHEN and CDR2 SYDVKM. V dropped 6 bases and J dropped 4; count of bases not matched to a gene: 5. The CDR3 protein is CASSRDRGATEAFF. The CDR3 nucleotides read TGTGCCAGCAGCCGGGACAGGGGAGCCACTGAAGCTTTCTTT.

V is TRBV9 and J is TRBJ2-1, with 9 bases lining up with TRBD1. The CDR3 extends over 16 amino acids. Trimming took 1 base from V and 4 from J; bases not matched to a gene: 6. Germline CDR1 reads SGDLS; CDR2 reads YYNGEE. CDR3 loop: CASSVSGQGPYNEQFF. CDR3 nucleotide sequence: TGTGCCAGCAGCGTATCAGGACAGGGGCCGTACAATGAGCAGTTCTTC.

This clone has a single count. The V and J genes are TRBV6-5 and TRBJ2-2; D is perhaps TRBD1 (5 bases). Deletions cut 0 bases from V and 2 bases from J, with 10 bases between. The CDR3 spans 16 residues. Germline V CDR1 and CDR2: MNHEY, SVGAGI. CDR3 protein: CASSYSQGYNTGELFF. DNA for the CDR3: TGTGCCAGCAGTTACTCGCAGGGTTATAACACCGGGGAGCTGTTTTTT.

A single count supports this clone. The chain links TRBV6-5 to TRBJ1-2; 7 positions agree with TRBD1. The germline gives CDR1 MNHEY, CDR2 SVGAGI. V lost 1 base, J lost 7 bases, and 9 bases stayed unmatched. The CDR3 runs 15 residues. The CDR3 bases are TGTGCCAGCAGTTACTGGACAGGTAGCGCGGCTGGCTACACCTTC. This translates into CASSYWTGSAAGYTF.

This clone turned up a few times. The chain combines TRBV2 with TRBJ2-7, with TRBD1 identical over 8 bases. Trimming cost V 7 bases and J 6 bases; bases outside gene matches: 5. Germline CDR1 and CDR2: SNHLY and FYNNEI. The CDR3 totals 12 residues. The CDR3 reads CASKNTGGEQYF. In DNA form, the CDR3 reads TGTGCCAGCAAGAACACAGGGGGCGAGCAGTACTTC. Variable domain in full (rest from reference TRBV2 and TRBJ2-7): EPEVTQTPSHQVTQMGQEVILRCVPISNHLYFYWYRQILGQKVEFLVSFYNNEISEKSEIFDDQFSVERPDGSNFTLKIRSTKLEDSAMYFCASKNTGGEQYFGPGTRLTVT.

V usage is TRBV5-6 and J usage is TRBJ2-4; no reliable D call. V lost 4 bases and J 0 bases, leaving 11 bases between the germline ends. The germline CDR1 and CDR2 sequences are SGHDT and YYEEEE. The CDR3 covers 15 residues. CDR3 in DNA: TGTGCCAGCAGCGACTTAACTCTAGCCAAAAACATTCAGTACTTC. Translated, it gives CASSDLTLAKNIQYF.